Shown below are 16 T cell receptor beta chains from a single sample sequenced in a study of shared clonotypes between healthy human individuals. The method was immunoSEQ multiplex PCR; TCRdb's version includes in-frame clones alone and lacks a portion of them. Here the sample spans some 1,600,000 clones, 95% to 99% being singletons. The specimen was naive CD4+ T cells sorted from blood. The subset was: CD45RA+ positively selected. These receptors were collected from a man between 25 and 39 years old in good health.

This sequence joins TRBV10-2 and TRBJ2-3; D gene unclear. The V and J ends lost 6 bases and 5 bases respectively, with 6 bases between them. The germline gives CDR1 WSHSY, CDR2 SAAADI. There are 11 residues in the CDR3. In DNA form, the CDR3 reads TGCGCCAGCAGATCTGGAGATACGCAGTATTTT. This sequence encodes CASRSGDTQYF.

The chain recombines TRBV19 with TRBJ2-3, with D possibly TRBD1 on 5 matching bases. CDR1 and CDR2 (germline): LNHDA, SQIVND (reference sequence). V lost 3 bases and J lost 1, with 11 bases in between. There are 15 residues in the CDR3. The CDR3 DNA is TGTGCCAGTAGTATTCGCCAGGGCGGCACAGATACGCAGTATTTT. It translates to CASSIRQGGTDTQYF.

This clone was recorded only once. V gene TRBV18 combines with J gene TRBJ2-3; the D gene could be TRBD1 or TRBD2 (6 bases each). Deletions cut 4 bases from V and 4 bases from J, with 12 bases between. Germline V gene data show CDR1 as KGHSH and CDR2 as LQKENI. The CDR3 spans 14 residues. DNA of the CDR3: TGTGCCAGCTCACGGGGGGCTAGCCCAGATACGCAGTATTTT. Translating it yields CASSRGASPDTQYF.

The rearrangement uses TRBV10-3 and TRBJ1-2; tentatively, D is TRBD1 (5 bases). The CDR3 runs 16 residues. Trimming shortened V by 3 bases and J by 7 bases, and 21 bases separated the two germline ends. The V gene's germline CDR1 is ENHRY and CDR2 SYGVKD. The CDR3: CAISDARVGDGAGYTF. CDR3 nucleotide sequence: TGTGCCATCAGTGACGCGAGAGTGGGGGACGGGGCTGGCTACACCTTC.

V and J are TRBV5-1 and TRBJ2-7, with D possibly being TRBD1 or TRBD2 (5 bases each). Germline CDR1 is SGHRS and CDR2 is YFSETQ. Trimming removed 0 bases at V and 2 bases at J, with 12 bases between. The CDR3 is 15 amino acids. In DNA form, the CDR3 reads TGCGCCAGCAGCTTGGGAGGGACCGAAGCCTACGAGCAGTACTTC. It yields the protein CASSLGGTEAYEQYF.

The rearrangement links TRBV19 to TRBJ1-1, with 7 bases matching TRBD1. J was trimmed by 8 bases and V by 6 bases; bases with no gene match: 6. CDR1 is LNHDA, CDR2 SQIVND, per germline (reference sequence). The CDR3 sequence is 12 residues long. The CDR3 bases are TGTGCCAGTAGCCAGGGGGTGAAAGAAGCTTTCTTT. This translates into CASSQGVKEAFF.

CDR3 DNA sequence: TGTGCCAGCAGCCAAGTCAAAACCTACAATGAGCAGTTCTTC. Protein sequence: CASSQVKTYNEQFF. The chain has TRBV14 and TRBJ2-1, with D hard to call. This CDR3 has 14 amino acids. With 1 base removed from V and 2 bases from J, the gap between germline ends came to 6 bases. Germline values: CDR1 SGHDN, CDR2 FVKESK.

This chain joins TRBV7-2 and TRBJ2-5; D is unresolved. The CDR3 has 12 residues. V lost 5 bases, J lost 5 bases, and 9 bases lay in between. Germline-derived CDR1 and CDR2 are SGHTA and FQGNSA. CDR3 DNA: TGTGCCAGCAGCAGGGATACGGAGACCCAGTACTTC. Amino acid sequence: CASSRDTETQYF.

The chain joins TRBV28 to TRBJ2-7; D call uncertain. The CDR3 is 15 residues long. Germline CDR1 is MDHEN and CDR2 is SYDVKM. V lost 7 bases and J lost 3, with 19 bases in between. CDR3 loop: CASTTPAASHYEQYF. In DNA form, the CDR3 reads TGTGCCAGCACTACACCCGCGGCTTCCCACTACGAGCAGTACTTC.

The CDR3, as DNA: TGCGCCAGCAGCCAAGAAGGGGCAGGCAAAAACATTCAGTACTTC. Residues: CASSQEGAGKNIQYF. The J gene is TRBJ2-4, the V gene TRBV4-1, with D possibly TRBD1 on 5 matching bases. V dropped 0 bases and J dropped 3 bases, with 9 bases sitting between them. The germline gives CDR1 MGHRA, CDR2 YSYEKL. The length of the CDR3 is 15 residues.

This chain uses TRBV7-8 with TRBJ2-2, with 13 bases aligning to TRBD2. This CDR3 comprises 16 residues. From germline, CDR1 is SGHVS and CDR2 FQNEAQ. The J segment lost 7 bases and the V segment lost 5 bases, leaving 7 bases of the junction unmatched. This CDR3 reads CASSPRGLAGVGELFF. The CDR3 bases are TGTGCCAGCAGCCCCCGCGGACTAGCGGGAGTCGGGGAGCTGTTTTTT.

The chain carries TRBV19 and TRBJ2-7; D remains unclear. CDR3 length: 17 residues. Trimming took off 2 bases at V and 3 bases at J, with 20 bases between the two ends. Germline loops: CDR1 LNHDA, CDR2 SQIVND (reference sequence). Here the CDR3 reads CASSILHMGSSIYEQYF. The CDR3 DNA reads TGTGCCAGTAGTATACTACACATGGGAAGCTCTATCTACGAGCAGTACTTC.

The chain uses TRBV7-9 and TRBJ2-1, with D perhaps TRBD2 (5 bases). Trimming took off 7 bases at V and 7 bases at J, with 11 bases between the two ends. CDR3 size: 12 residues. In germline, CDR1 is SEHNR, CDR2 FQNEAQ (reference sequence). CDR3 nucleotides: TGTGCCAGCACCTACGGGGAGAATGAGCAGTTCTTC. Its translation: CASTYGENEQFF.

The chain uses TRBV7-9 and TRBJ1-2; D is ambiguous. Trimming stripped 4 bases from V and 7 bases from J, with 7 bases between. This CDR3 is 11 amino acids long. Germline loops: CDR1 SEHNR, CDR2 FQNEAQ (reference sequence). CDR3 region: CASSSLSGYTF. DNA of the CDR3: TGTGCCAGCAGCTCACTTTCTGGCTACACCTTC.

This chain joins TRBV14 and TRBJ1-2; D is undetermined. The CDR3 contains 14 residues. The V end was cut by 4 bases, the J end by 2 bases, with 11 bases between. Germline loops: CDR1 SGHDN, CDR2 FVKESK. The CDR3 loop reads CASSRTNPNYGYTF. The DNA of the CDR3 is TGTGCCAGCAGCCGAACGAATCCCAACTATGGCTACACCTTC.

This clone has just one count. The chain combines TRBV5-1 with TRBJ2-7; 9 nucleotides match TRBD1. The CDR3 loop spans 14 amino acids. CDR1 and CDR2 (germline): SGHRS, YFSETQ. Losses at the gene ends were 0 bases for V and 5 bases for J; bases not matched to a gene: 3. In nucleotides, the CDR3 is TGCGCCAGCAGCTTGGGGGACAGGGCTGACGAGCAGTACTTC. It yields the protein CASSLGDRADEQYF. Full variable domain (remainder filled in from reference TRBV5-1 and TRBJ2-7): KAGVTQTPRYLIKTRGQQVTLSCSPISGHRSVSWYQQTPGQGLQFLFEYFSETQRNKGNFPGRFSGRQFSNSRSEMNVSTLELGDSALYLCASSLGDRADEQYFGPGTRLTVT.